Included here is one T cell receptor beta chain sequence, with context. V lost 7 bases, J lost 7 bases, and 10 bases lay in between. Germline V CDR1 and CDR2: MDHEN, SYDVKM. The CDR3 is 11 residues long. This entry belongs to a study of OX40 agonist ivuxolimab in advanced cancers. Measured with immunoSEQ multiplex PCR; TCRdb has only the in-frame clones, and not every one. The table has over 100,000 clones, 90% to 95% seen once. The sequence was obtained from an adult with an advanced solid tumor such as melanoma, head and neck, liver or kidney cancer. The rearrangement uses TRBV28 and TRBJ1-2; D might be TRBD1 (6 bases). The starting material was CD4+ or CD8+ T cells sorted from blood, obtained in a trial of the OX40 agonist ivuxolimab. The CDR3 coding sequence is TGTGCCAGCACCAACAGGGTTGGCTACACCTTC. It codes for CASTNRVGYTF.